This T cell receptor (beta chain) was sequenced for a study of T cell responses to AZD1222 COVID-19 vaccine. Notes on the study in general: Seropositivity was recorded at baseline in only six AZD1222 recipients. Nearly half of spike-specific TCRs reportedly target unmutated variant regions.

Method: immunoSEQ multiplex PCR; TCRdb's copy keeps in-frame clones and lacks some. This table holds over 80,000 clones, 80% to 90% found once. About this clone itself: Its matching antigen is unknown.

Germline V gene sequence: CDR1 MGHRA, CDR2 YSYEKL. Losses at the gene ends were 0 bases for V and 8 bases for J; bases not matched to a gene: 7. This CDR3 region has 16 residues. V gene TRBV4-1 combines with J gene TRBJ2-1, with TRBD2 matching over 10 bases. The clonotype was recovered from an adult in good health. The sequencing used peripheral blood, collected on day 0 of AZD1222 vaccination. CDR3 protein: CASSQEASGSADEQFF. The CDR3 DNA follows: TGCGCCAGCAGCCAAGAAGCTAGCGGGAGTGCAGATGAGCAGTTCTTC.